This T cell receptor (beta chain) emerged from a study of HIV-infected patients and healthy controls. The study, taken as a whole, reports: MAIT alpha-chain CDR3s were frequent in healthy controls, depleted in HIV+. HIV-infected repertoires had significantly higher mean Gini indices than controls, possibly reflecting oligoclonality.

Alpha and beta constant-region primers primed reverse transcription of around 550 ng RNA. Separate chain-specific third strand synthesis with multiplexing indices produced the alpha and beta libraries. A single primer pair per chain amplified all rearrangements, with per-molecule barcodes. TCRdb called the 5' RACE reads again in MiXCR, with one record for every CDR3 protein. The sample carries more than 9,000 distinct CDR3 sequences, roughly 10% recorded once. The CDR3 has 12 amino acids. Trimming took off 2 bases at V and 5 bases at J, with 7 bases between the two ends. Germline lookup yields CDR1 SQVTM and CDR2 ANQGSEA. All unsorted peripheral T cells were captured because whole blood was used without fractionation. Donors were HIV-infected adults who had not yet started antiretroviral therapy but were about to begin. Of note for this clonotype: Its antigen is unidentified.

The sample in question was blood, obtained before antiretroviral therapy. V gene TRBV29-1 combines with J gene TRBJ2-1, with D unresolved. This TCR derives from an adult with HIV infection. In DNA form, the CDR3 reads TGCAGCGTTGAAAATCTAGACAATGAGCAGTTCTTC. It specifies CSVENLDNEQFF.